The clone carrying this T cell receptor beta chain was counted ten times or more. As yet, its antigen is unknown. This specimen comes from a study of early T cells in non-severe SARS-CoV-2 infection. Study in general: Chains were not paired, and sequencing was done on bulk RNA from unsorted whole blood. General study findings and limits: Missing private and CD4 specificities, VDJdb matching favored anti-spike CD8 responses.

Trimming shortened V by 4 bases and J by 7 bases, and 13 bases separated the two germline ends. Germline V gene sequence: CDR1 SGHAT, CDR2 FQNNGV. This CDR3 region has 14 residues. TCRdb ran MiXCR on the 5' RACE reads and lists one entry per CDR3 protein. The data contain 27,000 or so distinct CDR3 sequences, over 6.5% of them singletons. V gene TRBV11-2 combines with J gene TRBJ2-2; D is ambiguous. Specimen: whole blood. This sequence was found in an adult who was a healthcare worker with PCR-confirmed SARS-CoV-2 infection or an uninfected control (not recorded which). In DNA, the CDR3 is TGTGCCAGCAGCTCCCAAAGGCGCATCGGGGAGCTGTTTTTT. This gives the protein CASSSQRRIGELFF.